The clone carrying this T cell receptor beta chain showed up just once. The antigen is unknown. This CDR3 region has 16 residues. The germline V gene has CDR1 MDHEN and CDR2 SYDVKM. V trimming: 2 bases; J trimming: 0 bases; junction bases outside the gene matches: 4. TCR beta sequences were obtained from blood CD8+ and CD4+ T cells. FACS enriched CD8+ TEMRA cells, while bulk CD8+ and CD4+ were negatively isolated. The data were obtained in a study of CD8 T cells in Susac syndrome. Notes on the study in general: Only a relatively small number of individuals were included in the TCR sequencing and HLA analysis.

Reverse transcription used about 0.45 to 1 ug RNA and random hexamers. TCR beta CDR3 was amplified by immunoSEQ covering 54 Vbeta and 13 Jbeta. TCRdb independently ran MiXCR on the immunoSEQ multiplex PCR reads; one entry per CDR3 protein. The sample holds around 150,000 distinct CDR3 sequences, roughly 95% seen once. Sequencing was carried out using CD4+ T cells from PBMCs. This clonotype was sampled from a human donor with multiple sclerosis. This chain connects TRBV28 to TRBJ2-7; 10 bases are a match to TRBD1. The CDR3 sequence: CASSLVGQGSSYEQYF. For the CDR3, the DNA is TGTGCCAGCAGTTTAGTGGGACAGGGGAGCTCCTACGAGCAGTACTTC.